This T cell receptor (beta chain) was documented in a study of CD8+ T cells in alopecia areata. RNA, once extracted, was reverse transcribed into cDNA for use as the sequencing template. Some clones are missing from TCRdb's copy, which holds only in-frame ones; the method was immunoSEQ multiplex PCR. The top ten hold 8.8% of the sample, which has roughly 100,000 clones, 55% seen once. Study-wide results and caveats: Higher clonality was seen in lesional scalp than in normal scalp, especially in alopecia totalis/universalis. Sequenced scalp T cells also include alphabeta T cells resident in normal skin.

Turning to this clone: What it recognizes is unknown.

The CDR3 length is 15 residues. Germline values: CDR1 LNHDA, CDR2 SQIVND (reference sequence). Germline trimming cut 4 bases from V and 0 bases from J; bases unmatched to any gene: 2. The sample taken for sequencing was CD4+ T cells sorted from blood. The receptor was derived from a human donor in good health. The rearrangement links TRBV19 to TRBJ2-7; 11 bases agree with TRBD1. The CDR3 loop reads CASSRGTGGSYEQYF. For the CDR3, the DNA is TGTGCCAGTAGTAGAGGGACAGGGGGCTCCTACGAGCAGTACTTC.